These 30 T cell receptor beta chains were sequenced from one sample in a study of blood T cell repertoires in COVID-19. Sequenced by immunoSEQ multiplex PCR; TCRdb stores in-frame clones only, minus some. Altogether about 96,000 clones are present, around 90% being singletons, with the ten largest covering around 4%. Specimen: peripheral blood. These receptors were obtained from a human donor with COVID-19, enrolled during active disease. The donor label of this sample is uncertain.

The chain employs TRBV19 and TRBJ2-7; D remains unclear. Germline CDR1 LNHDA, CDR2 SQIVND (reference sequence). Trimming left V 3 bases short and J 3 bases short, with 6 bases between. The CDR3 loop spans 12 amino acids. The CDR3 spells CASSILGYEQYF. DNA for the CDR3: TGTGCCAGTAGTATCCTAGGCTACGAGCAGTACTTC.

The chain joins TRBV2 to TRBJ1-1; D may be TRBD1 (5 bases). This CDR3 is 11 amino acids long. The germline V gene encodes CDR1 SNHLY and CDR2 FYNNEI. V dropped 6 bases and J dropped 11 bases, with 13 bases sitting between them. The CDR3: CASSPGGNAFF. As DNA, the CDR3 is TGTGCCAGCAGCCCCGGGGGGAACGCTTTCTTT.

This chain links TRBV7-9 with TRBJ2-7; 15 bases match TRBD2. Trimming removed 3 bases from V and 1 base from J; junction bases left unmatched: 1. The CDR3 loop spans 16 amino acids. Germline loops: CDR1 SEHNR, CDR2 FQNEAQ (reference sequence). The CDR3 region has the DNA TGTGCCAGCAGCTTGGGACTAGCGGGGGGTTCCTACGAGCAGTACTTC. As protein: CASSLGLAGGSYEQYF.

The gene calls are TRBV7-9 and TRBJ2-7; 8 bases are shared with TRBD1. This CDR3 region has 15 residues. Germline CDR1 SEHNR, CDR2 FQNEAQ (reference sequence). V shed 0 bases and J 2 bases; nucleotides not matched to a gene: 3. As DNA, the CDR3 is TGTGCCAGCAGCTTAGCCGGGACAGGAGCCTACGAGCAGTACTTC. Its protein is CASSLAGTGAYEQYF.

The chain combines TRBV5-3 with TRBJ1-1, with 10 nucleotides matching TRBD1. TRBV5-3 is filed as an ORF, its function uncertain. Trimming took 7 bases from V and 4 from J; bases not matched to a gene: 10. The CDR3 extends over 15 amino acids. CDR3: CARPDTGQGSTEAFF. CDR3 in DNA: TGTGCCAGACCTGATACGGGACAGGGGAGCACTGAAGCTTTCTTT.

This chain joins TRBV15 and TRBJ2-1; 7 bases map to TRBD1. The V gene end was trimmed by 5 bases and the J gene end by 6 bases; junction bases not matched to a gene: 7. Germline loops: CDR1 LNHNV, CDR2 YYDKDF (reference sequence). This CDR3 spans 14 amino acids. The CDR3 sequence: CATSSRDSVNEQFF. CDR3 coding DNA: TGTGCCACCAGCTCCCGGGACAGCGTCAATGAGCAGTTCTTC.

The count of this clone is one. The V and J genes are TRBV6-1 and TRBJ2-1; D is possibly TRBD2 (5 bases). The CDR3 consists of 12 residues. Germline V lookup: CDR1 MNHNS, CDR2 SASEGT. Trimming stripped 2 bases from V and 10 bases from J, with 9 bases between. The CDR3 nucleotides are TGTGCCAGCAGTGAAATCGGGGTGGAGCAGTTCTTC. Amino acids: CASSEIGVEQFF.

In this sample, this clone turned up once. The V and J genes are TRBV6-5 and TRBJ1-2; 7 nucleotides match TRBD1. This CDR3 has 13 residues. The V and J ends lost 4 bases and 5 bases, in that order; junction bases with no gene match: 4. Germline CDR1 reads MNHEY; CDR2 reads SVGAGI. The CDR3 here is CASSSTGSYGYTF. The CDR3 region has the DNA TGTGCCAGCAGTTCGACAGGGTCATATGGCTACACCTTC.

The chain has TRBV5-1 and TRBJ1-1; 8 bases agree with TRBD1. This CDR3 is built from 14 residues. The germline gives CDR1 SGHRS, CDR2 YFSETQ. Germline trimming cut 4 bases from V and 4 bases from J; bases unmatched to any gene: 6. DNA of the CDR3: TGCGCCAGCAGCCCGGTCAGGGGGCTCACTGAAGCTTTCTTT. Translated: CASSPVRGLTEAFF. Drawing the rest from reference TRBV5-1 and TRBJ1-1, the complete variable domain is KAGVTQTPRYLIKTRGQQVTLSCSPISGHRSVSWYQQTPGQGLQFLFEYFSETQRNKGNFPGRFSGRQFSNSRSEMNVSTLELGDSALYLCASSPVRGLTEAFFGQGTRLTVV.

The CDR3 region has the DNA TGCAGTGCTAGTAAAGACAGCCACTTTAATTCACCCCTCCACTTT. It translates to CSASKDSHFNSPLHF. The chain uses TRBV20-1 and TRBJ1-6; the D gene is possibly TRBD1 (5 bases). The CDR3 totals 15 residues. CDR1 DFQATT and CDR2 SNEGSKA come from the germline V gene (reference sequence). The V and J ends lost 3 bases and 6 bases respectively, with 15 bases between them.

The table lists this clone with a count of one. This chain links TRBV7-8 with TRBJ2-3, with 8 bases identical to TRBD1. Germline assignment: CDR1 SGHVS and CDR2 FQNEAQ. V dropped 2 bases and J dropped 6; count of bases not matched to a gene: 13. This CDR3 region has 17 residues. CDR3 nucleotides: TGTGCCAGCAGCTTAACGACAGGGGCCTTAAGTGGGGATACGCAGTATTTT. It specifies CASSLTTGALSGDTQYF.

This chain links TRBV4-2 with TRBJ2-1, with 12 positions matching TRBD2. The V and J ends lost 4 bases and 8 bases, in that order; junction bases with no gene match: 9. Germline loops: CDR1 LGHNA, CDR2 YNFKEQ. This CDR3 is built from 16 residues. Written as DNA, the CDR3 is TGTGCCAGCAGCCCCAGAGGGCTAGCGGGGGGGTATGAGCAGTTCTTC. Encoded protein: CASSPRGLAGGYEQFF.

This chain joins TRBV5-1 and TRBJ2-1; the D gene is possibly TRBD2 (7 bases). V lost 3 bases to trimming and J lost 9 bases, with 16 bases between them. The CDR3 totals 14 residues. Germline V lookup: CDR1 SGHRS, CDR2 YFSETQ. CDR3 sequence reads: CASSYPREGVEQFF. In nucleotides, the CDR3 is TGCGCCAGCAGCTATCCAAGGGAGGGGGTTGAGCAGTTCTTC.

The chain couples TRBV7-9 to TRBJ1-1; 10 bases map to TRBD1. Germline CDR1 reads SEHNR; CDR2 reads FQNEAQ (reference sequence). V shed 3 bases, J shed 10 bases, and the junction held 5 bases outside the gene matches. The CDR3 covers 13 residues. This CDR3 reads CASSLRQGAIAFF. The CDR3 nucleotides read TGTGCCAGCAGCTTGAGACAGGGGGCAATAGCTTTCTTT.

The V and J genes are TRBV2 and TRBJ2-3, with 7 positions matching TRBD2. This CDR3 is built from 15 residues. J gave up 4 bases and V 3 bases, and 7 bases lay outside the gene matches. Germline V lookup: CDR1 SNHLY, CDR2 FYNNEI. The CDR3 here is CASSDVGSGADTQYF. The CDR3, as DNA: TGTGCCAGCAGTGATGTAGGGAGCGGGGCAGATACGCAGTATTTT.

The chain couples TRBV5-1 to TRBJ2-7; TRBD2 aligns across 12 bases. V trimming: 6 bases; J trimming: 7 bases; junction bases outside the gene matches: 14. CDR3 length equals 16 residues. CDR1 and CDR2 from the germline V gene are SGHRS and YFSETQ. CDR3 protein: CASTPLAGGPSGEQYF. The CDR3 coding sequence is TGCGCCAGCACCCCCCTAGCGGGAGGGCCCTCGGGGGAGCAGTACTTC.

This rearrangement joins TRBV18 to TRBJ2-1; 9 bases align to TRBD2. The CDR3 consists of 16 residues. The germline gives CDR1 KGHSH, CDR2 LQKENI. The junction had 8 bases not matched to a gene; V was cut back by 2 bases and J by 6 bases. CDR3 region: CASSPSPRREGNEQFF. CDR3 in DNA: TGTGCCAGCTCACCATCCCCTAGGCGGGAGGGCAATGAGCAGTTCTTC.

CDR3 sequence reads: CASSLAGDVEKLFF. CDR3 nucleotide sequence: TGTGCCAGCAGCTTGGCAGGGGACGTTGAAAAACTGTTTTTT. This chain joins TRBV5-5 and TRBJ1-4, with a tentative D call TRBD1 (6 bases). There are 14 residues in the CDR3. V shed 0 bases and J shed 7 bases, with 10 bases lying between them. Germline V gene sequence: CDR1 SGHKS, CDR2 YYEKEE (reference sequence).

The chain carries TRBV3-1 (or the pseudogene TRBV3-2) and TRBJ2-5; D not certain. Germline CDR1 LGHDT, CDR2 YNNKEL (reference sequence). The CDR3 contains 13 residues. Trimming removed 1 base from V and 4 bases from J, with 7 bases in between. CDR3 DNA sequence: TGTGCCAGCAGCCAAGCGTACAGAGAGACCCAGTACTTC. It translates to CASSQAYRETQYF.

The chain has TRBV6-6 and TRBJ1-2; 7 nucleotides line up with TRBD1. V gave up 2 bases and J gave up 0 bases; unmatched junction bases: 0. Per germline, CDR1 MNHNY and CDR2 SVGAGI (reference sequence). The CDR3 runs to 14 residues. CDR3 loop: CASSYGTANYGYTF. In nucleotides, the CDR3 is TGTGCCAGCAGTTACGGGACAGCTAACTATGGCTACACCTTC.

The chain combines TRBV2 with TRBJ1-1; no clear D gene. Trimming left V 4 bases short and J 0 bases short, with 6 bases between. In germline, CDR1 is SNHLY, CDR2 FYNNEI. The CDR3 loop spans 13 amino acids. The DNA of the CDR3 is TGTGCCAGCAGTGGTACAGTGAACACTGAAGCTTTCTTT. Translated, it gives CASSGTVNTEAFF.

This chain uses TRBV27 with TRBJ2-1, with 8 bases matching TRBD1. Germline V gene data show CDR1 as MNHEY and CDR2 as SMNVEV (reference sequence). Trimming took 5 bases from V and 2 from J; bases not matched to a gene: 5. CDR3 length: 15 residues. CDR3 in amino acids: CASSPDREPYNEQFF. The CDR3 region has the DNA TGTGCCAGCAGTCCGGACAGGGAGCCCTACAATGAGCAGTTCTTC.

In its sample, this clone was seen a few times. CDR3 DNA: TGTGCCAGCAGTGAATGGGGACAGGGGGCTTCCGAGCAGTACTTC. Amino acids: CASSEWGQGASEQYF. J is TRBJ2-7 and V is TRBV6-1, with TRBD1 matching 12 bases. Trimming cost V 2 bases and J 6 bases; bases outside gene matches: 5. Germline CDR1 is MNHNS and CDR2 is SASEGT. The CDR3 covers 15 residues.

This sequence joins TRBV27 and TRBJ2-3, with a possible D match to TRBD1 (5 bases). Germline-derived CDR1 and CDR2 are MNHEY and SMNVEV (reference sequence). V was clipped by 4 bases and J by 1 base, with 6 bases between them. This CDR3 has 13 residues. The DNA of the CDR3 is TGTGCCAGCAGTTCACAGGGCACAGATACGCAGTATTTT. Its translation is CASSSQGTDTQYF.

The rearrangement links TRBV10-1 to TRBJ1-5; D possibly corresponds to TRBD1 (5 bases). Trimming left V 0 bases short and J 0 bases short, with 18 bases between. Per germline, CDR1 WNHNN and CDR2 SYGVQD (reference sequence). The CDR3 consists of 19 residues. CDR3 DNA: TGCGCCAGCAGTGAGTCACCAGACAGAATTCTCGATAGCAATCAGCCCCAGCATTTT. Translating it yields CASSESPDRILDSNQPQHF.

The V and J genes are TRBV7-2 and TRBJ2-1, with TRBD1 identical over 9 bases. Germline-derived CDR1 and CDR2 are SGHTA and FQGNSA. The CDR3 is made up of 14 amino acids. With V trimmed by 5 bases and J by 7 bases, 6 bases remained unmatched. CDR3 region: CASSVPGTGNEQFF. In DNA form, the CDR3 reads TGTGCCAGCAGCGTCCCCGGGACAGGGAATGAGCAGTTCTTC.

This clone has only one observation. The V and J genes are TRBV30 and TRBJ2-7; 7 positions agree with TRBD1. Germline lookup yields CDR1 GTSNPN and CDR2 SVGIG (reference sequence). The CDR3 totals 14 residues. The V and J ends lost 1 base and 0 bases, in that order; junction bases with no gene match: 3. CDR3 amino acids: CAWSAGTVSYEQYF. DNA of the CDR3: TGTGCCTGGAGTGCCGGGACAGTCTCCTACGAGCAGTACTTC.

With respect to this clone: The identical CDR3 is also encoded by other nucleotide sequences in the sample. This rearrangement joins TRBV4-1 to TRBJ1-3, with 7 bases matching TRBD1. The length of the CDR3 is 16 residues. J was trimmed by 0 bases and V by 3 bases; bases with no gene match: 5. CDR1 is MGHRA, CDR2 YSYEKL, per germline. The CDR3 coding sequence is TGCGCCAGCAGCCAGCCGGGACAGAGCTCTGGAAACACCATATATTTT. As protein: CASSQPGQSSGNTIYF.

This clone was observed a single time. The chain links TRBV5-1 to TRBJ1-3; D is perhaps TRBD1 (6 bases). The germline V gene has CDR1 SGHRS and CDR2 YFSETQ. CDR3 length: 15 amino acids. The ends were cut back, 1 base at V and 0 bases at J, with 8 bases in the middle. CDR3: CASSLQGPSGNTIYF. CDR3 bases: TGCGCCAGCAGCTTGCAGGGGCCCTCTGGAAACACCATATATTTT.

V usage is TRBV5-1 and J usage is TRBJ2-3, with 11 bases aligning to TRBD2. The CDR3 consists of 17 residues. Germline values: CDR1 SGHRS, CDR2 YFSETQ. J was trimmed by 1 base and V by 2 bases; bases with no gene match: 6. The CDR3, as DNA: TGCGCCAGCAGCTTAACCGGGACTAGCGGAGGCACAGATACGCAGTATTTT. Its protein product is CASSLTGTSGGTDTQYF.